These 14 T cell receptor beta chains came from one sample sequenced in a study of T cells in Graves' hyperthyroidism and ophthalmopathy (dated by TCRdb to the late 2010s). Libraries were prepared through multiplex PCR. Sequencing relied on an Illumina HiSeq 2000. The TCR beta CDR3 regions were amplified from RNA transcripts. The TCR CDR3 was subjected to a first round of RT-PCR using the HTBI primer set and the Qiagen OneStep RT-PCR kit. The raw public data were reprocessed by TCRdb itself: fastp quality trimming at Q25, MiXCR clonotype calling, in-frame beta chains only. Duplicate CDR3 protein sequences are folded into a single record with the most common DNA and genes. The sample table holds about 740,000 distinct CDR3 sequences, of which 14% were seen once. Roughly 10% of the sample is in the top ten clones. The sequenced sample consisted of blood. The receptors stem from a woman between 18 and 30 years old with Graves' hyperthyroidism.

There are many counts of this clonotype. The CDR3 spells CATSPIGSLYEQYF. As DNA, the CDR3 is TGTGCCACCAGCCCGATCGGGAGTCTTTACGAGCAGTACTTC. The chain employs TRBV15 and TRBJ2-7; a weak D match, TRBD2 (6 bases). Trimming pared 5 bases from V and 4 bases from J, leaving 15 bases between. The CDR3 extends over 14 amino acids. Germline CDR1 reads LNHNV; CDR2 reads YYDKDF (reference sequence).

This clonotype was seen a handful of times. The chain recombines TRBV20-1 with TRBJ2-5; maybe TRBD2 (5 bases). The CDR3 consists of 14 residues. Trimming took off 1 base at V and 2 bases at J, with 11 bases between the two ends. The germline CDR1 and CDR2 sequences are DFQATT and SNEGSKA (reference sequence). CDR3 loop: CSARVGRGQETQYF. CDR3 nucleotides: TGCAGTGCTAGAGTAGGCCGGGGACAAGAGACCCAGTACTTC.

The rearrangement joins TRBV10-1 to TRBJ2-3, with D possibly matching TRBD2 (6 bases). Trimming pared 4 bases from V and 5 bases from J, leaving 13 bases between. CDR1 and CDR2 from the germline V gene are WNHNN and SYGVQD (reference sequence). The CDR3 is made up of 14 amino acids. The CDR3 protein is CASSVGGTGDTQYF. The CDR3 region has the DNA TGCGCCAGCAGTGTTGGGGGGACGGGAGATACGCAGTATTTT.

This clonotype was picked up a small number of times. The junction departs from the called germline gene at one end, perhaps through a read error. CDR3 in amino acids: CASSSWSVNTHTQYF. The CDR3 region has the DNA TGTGCCAGCAGCTCATGGTCGGTTAACACACATACGCAGTATTTT. This rearrangement joins TRBV7-9 to TRBJ2-3; D is undetermined. In germline, CDR1 is SEHNR, CDR2 FQNEAQ (reference sequence). CDR3 length: 15 amino acids.

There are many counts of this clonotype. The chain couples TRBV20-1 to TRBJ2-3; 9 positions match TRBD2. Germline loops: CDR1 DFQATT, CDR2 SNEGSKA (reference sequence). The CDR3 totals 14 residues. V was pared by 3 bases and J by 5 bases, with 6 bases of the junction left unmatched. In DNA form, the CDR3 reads TGCAGTGCTAGCCTAGCGGGATATGGAGATACGCAGTATTTT. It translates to CSASLAGYGDTQYF.

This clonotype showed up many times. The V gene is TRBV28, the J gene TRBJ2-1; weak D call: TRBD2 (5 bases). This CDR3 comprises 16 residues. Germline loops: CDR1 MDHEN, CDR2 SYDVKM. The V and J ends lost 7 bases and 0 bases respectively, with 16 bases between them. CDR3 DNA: TGTGCCAGCACCGATTTGGGAGCCTCCTCCTACAATGAGCAGTTCTTC. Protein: CASTDLGASSYNEQFF.

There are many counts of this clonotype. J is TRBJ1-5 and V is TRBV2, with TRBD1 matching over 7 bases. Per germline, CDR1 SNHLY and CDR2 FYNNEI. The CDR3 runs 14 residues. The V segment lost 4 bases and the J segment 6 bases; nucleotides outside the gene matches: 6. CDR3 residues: CASSGQGIGQPQHF. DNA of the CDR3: TGTGCCAGCAGTGGACAGGGTATCGGTCAGCCCCAGCATTTT.

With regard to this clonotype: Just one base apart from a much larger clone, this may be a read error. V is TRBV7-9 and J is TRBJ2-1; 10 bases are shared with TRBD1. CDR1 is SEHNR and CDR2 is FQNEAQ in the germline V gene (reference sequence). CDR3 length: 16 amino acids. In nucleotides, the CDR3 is TGTGCCAGCAGGGCGGCGGGACAGGGGTCCTACAATGAGAAGTTCTTC. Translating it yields CASRAAGQGSYNEKFF.

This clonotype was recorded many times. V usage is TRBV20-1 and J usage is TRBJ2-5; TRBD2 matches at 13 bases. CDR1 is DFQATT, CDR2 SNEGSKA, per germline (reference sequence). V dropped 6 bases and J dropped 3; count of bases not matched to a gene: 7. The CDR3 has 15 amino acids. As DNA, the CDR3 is TGCAGTGCGTTTACTAGCGGGAGGGCCGAAGAGACCCAGTACTTC. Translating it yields CSAFTSGRAEETQYF.

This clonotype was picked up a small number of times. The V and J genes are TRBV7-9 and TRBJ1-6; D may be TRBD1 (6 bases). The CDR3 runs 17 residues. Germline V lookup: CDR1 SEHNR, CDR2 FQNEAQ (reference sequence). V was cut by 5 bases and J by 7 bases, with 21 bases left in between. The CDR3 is CASSQIWDTPRNSPLHF. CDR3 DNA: TGTGCCAGCAGCCAGATCTGGGACACCCCGCGGAATTCACCCCTCCACTTT.

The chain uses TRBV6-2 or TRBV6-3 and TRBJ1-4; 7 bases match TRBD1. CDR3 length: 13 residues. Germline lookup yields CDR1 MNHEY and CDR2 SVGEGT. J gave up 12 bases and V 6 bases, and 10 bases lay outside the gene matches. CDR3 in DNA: TGTGCCAGCAGGGAGATTAAGGGGGCGGAACTGTTTTTT. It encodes CASREIKGAELFF.

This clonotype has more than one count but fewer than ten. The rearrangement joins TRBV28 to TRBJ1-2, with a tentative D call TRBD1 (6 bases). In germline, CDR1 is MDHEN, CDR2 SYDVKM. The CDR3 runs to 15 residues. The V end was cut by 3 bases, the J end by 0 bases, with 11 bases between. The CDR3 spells CASSFDRRSNYGYTF. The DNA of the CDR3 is TGTGCCAGCAGTTTCGACAGGAGGTCTAACTATGGCTACACCTTC.

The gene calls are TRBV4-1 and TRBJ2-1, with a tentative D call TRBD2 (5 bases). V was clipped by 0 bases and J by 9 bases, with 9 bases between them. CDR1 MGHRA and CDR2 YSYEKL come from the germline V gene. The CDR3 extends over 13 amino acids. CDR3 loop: CASSQEWSGEQFF. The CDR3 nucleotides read TGCGCCAGCAGCCAAGAGTGGAGCGGTGAGCAGTTCTTC.

CDR3 nucleotides: TGTGCCACCAGTGATTTAAGCAGCGCCCAAAATGAGCAGTTCTTC. Residues: CATSDLSSAQNEQFF. This chain links TRBV24-1 with TRBJ2-1; D ambiguous. Germline assignment: CDR1 KGHDR and CDR2 SFDVKD. This CDR3 region has 15 residues. The ends were cut back, 1 base at V and 7 bases at J, with 13 bases in the middle.